This T cell receptor (beta chain) came from a study of memory CD4+ T cells and cytomegalovirus serostatus. Study observations and caveats: CMV serostatus prediction reached median AUC 0.95, or 0.91 with US-trained model.

Trimming stripped 2 bases from V and 2 bases from J, with 9 bases between. Per germline, CDR1 MDHEN and CDR2 SYDVKM. This CDR3 contains 14 residues. Single viable CD3+CD4+CD8-CD45RO+ cells were sorted as the memory CD4+ T cells. Comment on this clone: Its cognate antigen is unknown.

The repertoire was sequenced with immunoSEQ multiplex PCR; TCRdb's copy has only in-frame clones and lacks some. The data hold about 46,000 clones, with roughly 80% observed a single time. The specimen was memory CD4+ T cells from blood. This TCR came from an adult in good health and CMV-seronegative. The chain couples TRBV28 to TRBJ2-5; D is uncertain. This chain's CDR3 is CASSLGGRQETQYF. The CDR3, as DNA: TGTGCCAGCAGTTTAGGCGGCAGGCAAGAGACCCAGTACTTC.